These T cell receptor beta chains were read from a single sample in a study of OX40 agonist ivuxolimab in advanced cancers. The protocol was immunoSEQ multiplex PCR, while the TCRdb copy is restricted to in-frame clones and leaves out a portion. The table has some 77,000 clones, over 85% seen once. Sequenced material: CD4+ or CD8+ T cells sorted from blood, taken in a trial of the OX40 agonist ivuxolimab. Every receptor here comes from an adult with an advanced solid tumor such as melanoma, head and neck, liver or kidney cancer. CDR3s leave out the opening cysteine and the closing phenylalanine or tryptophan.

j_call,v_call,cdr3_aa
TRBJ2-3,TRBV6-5,ASSYAGASTDTQY
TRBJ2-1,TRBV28,ASSLAGGPNEQF
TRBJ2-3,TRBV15,ATSRDSRGGTDTQY
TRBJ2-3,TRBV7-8,ASSLDRIKSDTQY
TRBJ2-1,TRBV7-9,ASSLPKRGVLF
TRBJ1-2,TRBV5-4,ASTSKGPGQYGYT
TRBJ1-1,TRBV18,ASSPLVVWQGAQAEAF
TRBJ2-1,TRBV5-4,ASSLQDRGWNEQF
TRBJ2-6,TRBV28,ASSLQGGGGANVLT
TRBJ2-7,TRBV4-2,ASSQDDRAYEQY
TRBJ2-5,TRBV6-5,ASSEGGGVETQY
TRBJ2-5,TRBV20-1,SGQVQETQY
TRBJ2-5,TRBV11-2,ASSFSETQY
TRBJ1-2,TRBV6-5,ASREQGLNYGYT
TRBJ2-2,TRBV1,TSSQDGPNTTRRGTGELF
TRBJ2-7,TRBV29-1,SVEQGSYEQY
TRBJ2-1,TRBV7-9,ASSLGGSGRNEQF